The 20 T cell receptor beta chains given below trace back to one sample, sequenced in a study of T cell responses to AZD1222 COVID-19 vaccine. Here immunoSEQ multiplex PCR was the method, and the copy in TCRdb shows in-frame clones only, minus some. The repertoire holds about 170,000 clones, with approximately 88% as singletons. The specimen comprised peripheral blood, sampled 28 days after the second AZD1222 dose. These receptors were collected from an adult who received the AZD1222 COVID-19 vaccine.

This chain links TRBV6-6 with TRBJ1-1; tentatively, D is TRBD1 (6 bases). Germline CDR1 MNHNY, CDR2 SVGAGI (reference sequence). This CDR3 comprises 14 residues. Between the trimmed V and J ends, which lost 4 bases and 0 bases, there was a span of 9 bases. The CDR3 is CASSLRGLNTEAFF. CDR3 nucleotides: TGTGCCAGCAGTTTGCGGGGGCTGAACACTGAAGCTTTCTTT.

This clone appeared a few times. J is TRBJ1-1 and V is TRBV2; no clear D gene. CDR3 length: 11 amino acids. Germline CDR1 and CDR2: SNHLY and FYNNEI. Trimming cost V 6 bases and J 10 bases, with 12 bases left between them. CDR3 DNA: TGTGCCAGCAGAGAGGGCATGTTAGCTTTCTTT. Amino acid sequence: CASREGMLAFF. The full variable domain, completed using reference TRBV2 and TRBJ1-1, is EPEVTQTPSHQVTQMGQEVILRCVPISNHLYFYWYRQILGQKVEFLVSFYNNEISEKSEIFDDQFSVERPDGSNFTLKIRSTKLEDSAMYFCASREGMLAFFGQGTRLTVV.

This clone occurred a few times. The chain carries TRBV5-5 and TRBJ1-5, with a weak D call TRBD1 (5 bases). Germline values: CDR1 SGHKS, CDR2 YYEKEE (reference sequence). The CDR3 extends over 17 amino acids. Trimming stripped 4 bases from V and 2 bases from J, with 19 bases between. The CDR3 nucleotides are TGTGCCAGCAGCCCAAGGACAACAGAACGTGGCAATCAGCCCCAGCATTTT. As protein: CASSPRTTERGNQPQHF.

This clone showed up just a few times. Other DNA sequences from this sample encode an identical CDR3 as well. The rearrangement joins TRBV5-1 to TRBJ1-1; D unclear. The V end lost 4 bases, the J end lost 1 base, and 5 bases lay between the germline ends. The CDR3 contains 12 residues. CDR1 is SGHRS, CDR2 YFSETQ, per germline. This CDR3 is CASSLANTEAFF. The CDR3 DNA reads as TGCGCCAGCAGCCTGGCGAACACTGAAGCTTTCTTT.

V is TRBV6-5 and J is TRBJ2-7, with 11 nucleotides matching TRBD1. Germline V CDR1 and CDR2: MNHEY, SVGAGI. V lost 6 bases, J lost 4 bases, and 2 bases stayed unmatched. The CDR3 covers 13 residues. CDR3 residues: CASSGTGGYEQYF. The DNA of the CDR3 is TGTGCCAGCAGCGGGACAGGGGGTTACGAGCAGTACTTC.

The chain links TRBV7-9 to TRBJ2-2; the D call may be TRBD1 or TRBD2 (6 bases each). The CDR3 loop spans 15 amino acids. Germline V gives CDR1 SEHNR, CDR2 FQNEAQ (reference sequence). The V and J ends lost 1 base and 6 bases respectively, with 12 bases between them. This CDR3 is CASSLGGARAGELFF. The DNA for the CDR3 is TGTGCCAGCAGCTTAGGGGGGGCAAGAGCCGGGGAGCTGTTTTTT.

The gene calls are TRBV5-6 and TRBJ2-2, with a possible D match to TRBD1 (5 bases). Germline CDR1 is SGHDT and CDR2 is YYEEEE. The CDR3 runs to 12 residues. V gave up 4 bases and J gave up 5 bases, with 6 bases separating them. The CDR3 DNA is TGTGCCAGCAGCCAGGGTACCGGGGAGCTGTTTTTT. It codes for CASSQGTGELFF.

The chain carries TRBV24-1 and TRBJ2-7; 12 bases are shared with TRBD2. V gave up 6 bases and J gave up 7 bases; unmatched junction bases: 12. Germline CDR1 is KGHDR and CDR2 is SFDVKD. The CDR3 has 16 amino acids. In DNA form, the CDR3 reads TGTGCCACCAGTCCCCCGCTAGCGGGGGGGGCTCGGGAGCAGTACTTC. It translates to CATSPPLAGGAREQYF.

The V gene is TRBV29-1, the J gene TRBJ2-2; D unclear. The CDR3 has 12 residues. V was clipped by 4 bases and J by 5 bases, with 8 bases between them. Germline lookup yields CDR1 SQVTM and CDR2 ANQGSEA. The CDR3 nucleotides read TGCAGCGTTGCGGATCAGACCGGGGAGCTGTTTTTT. This encodes CSVADQTGELFF.

The gene calls are TRBV18 and TRBJ1-2; 7 positions match TRBD1. The CDR3 sequence is 15 residues long. With V trimmed by 2 bases and J by 4 bases, 7 bases remained unmatched. The germline V gene has CDR1 KGHSH and CDR2 LQKENI. Here the CDR3 DNA reads TGTGCCAGCTCACCAGCGGACAGGAGCGGCTATGGCTACACCTTC. It translates to CASSPADRSGYGYTF.

In this sample, this clone turned up once. The chain's CDR3 is CASSIGLGLGLSNTGELFF. CDR3 sequence (DNA): TGTGCCAGTAGTATCGGTCTGGGCCTGGGACTATCGAACACCGGGGAGCTGTTTTTT. The chain joins TRBV19 to TRBJ2-2; 7 positions match TRBD2. The CDR3 has 19 amino acids. Germline V CDR1 and CDR2: LNHDA, SQIVND (reference sequence). V trimming: 3 bases; J trimming: 0 bases; junction bases outside the gene matches: 13.

The V call is TRBV7-2, the J call TRBJ1-6; maybe TRBD1 (5 bases). The CDR3 is 15 residues long. Trimming removed 1 base from V and 3 bases from J, with 7 bases in between. The V gene's germline CDR1 is SGHTA and CDR2 FQGNSA. The CDR3 protein is CASSLGGIYNSPLHF. The CDR3 region has the DNA TGTGCCAGCAGCTTAGGGGGGATCTATAATTCACCCCTCCACTTT. Complete variable domain (other parts from reference TRBV7-2 and TRBJ1-6): GAGVSQSPSNKVTEKGKDVELRCDPISGHTALYWYRQSLGQGLEFLIYFQGNSAPDKSGLPSDRFSAERTGGSVSTLTIQRTQQEDSAVYLCASSLGGIYNSPLHFGNGTRLTVT.

J is TRBJ1-1 and V is TRBV4-1; weak D call: TRBD1 (6 bases). The germline CDR1 and CDR2 sequences are MGHRA and YSYEKL. The CDR3 length is 15 residues. The germline V and J ends were trimmed by 2 bases and 1 base, with 11 bases remaining between them. The CDR3 region has the DNA TGCGCCAGCAGCCAATCCATGACAGGGAACACTGAAGCTTTCTTT. Amino acid sequence: CASSQSMTGNTEAFF.

This sequence joins TRBV5-6 and TRBJ1-1; the match to TRBD1 covers 8 bases. The V gene end was trimmed by 3 bases and the J gene end by 2 bases; junction bases not matched to a gene: 3. The CDR3 has 14 amino acids. Germline CDR1 reads SGHDT; CDR2 reads YYEEEE. DNA of the CDR3: TGTGCCAGCAGCTGGGGACAGGCCAACACTGAAGCTTTCTTT. Encoded protein: CASSWGQANTEAFF. The whole variable domain, remainder taken from reference TRBV5-6 and TRBJ1-1, is DAGVTQSPTHLIKTRGQQVTLRCSPKSGHDTVSWYQQALGQGPQFIFQYYEEEERQRGNFPDRFSGHQFPNYSSELNVNALLLGDSALYLCASSWGQANTEAFFGQGTRLTVV.

The chain is built from TRBV19 and TRBJ2-2; 8 nucleotides line up with TRBD1. The ends lost 1 base at V and 6 bases at J; junction bases unmatched: 7. The germline V gene encodes CDR1 LNHDA and CDR2 SQIVND (reference sequence). The length of the CDR3 is 16 residues. The CDR3 DNA sequence: TGTGCCAGTAGTATAGCCCTGACAGGGGAAGCCGGGGAGCTGTTTTTT. Amino acid sequence: CASSIALTGEAGELFF.

The chain joins TRBV5-4 to TRBJ2-1, with 9 bases aligning to TRBD1. Trimming cost V 4 bases and J 6 bases; bases outside gene matches: 5. Germline CDR1 reads SGHNT; CDR2 reads YYREEE (reference sequence). There are 14 residues in the CDR3. The CDR3: CASSGTGNPNEQFF. CDR3 DNA sequence: TGTGCCAGCAGCGGGACAGGGAACCCCAATGAGCAGTTCTTC.

The rearrangement links TRBV5-5 to TRBJ1-1; possible D gene TRBD1, 6 bases. Trimming left V 3 bases short and J 0 bases short, with 12 bases between. The V gene's germline CDR1 is SGHKS and CDR2 YYEKEE (reference sequence). This CDR3 contains 15 residues. The CDR3 region is CASSSRDRLNTEAFF. CDR3 nucleotides: TGTGCCAGCAGCTCCCGAGACAGGCTGAACACTGAAGCTTTCTTT. Full variable domain (missing parts from reference TRBV5-5 and TRBJ1-1): DAGVTQSPTHLIKTRGQQVTLRCSPISGHKSVSWYQQVLGQGPQFIFQYYEKEERGRGNFPDRFSARQFPNYSSELNVNALLLGDSALYLCASSSRDRLNTEAFFGQGTRLTVV.

The V gene is TRBV2, the J gene TRBJ1-1; TRBD1 might be the D (6 bases). This CDR3 contains 13 residues. Trimming took off 3 bases at V and 12 bases at J, with 17 bases between the two ends. CDR1 is SNHLY, CDR2 FYNNEI, per germline. The CDR3: CASSDPGAVVSFF. CDR3 in DNA: TGTGCCAGCAGTGACCCAGGGGCTGTAGTCTCTTTCTTT.

V is TRBV7-9 and J is TRBJ2-1; 8 nucleotides align to TRBD1. This CDR3 comprises 15 residues. With 7 bases clipped from V and 8 bases from J, the junction kept 13 bases outside the gene matches. Per germline, CDR1 SEHNR and CDR2 FQNEAQ (reference sequence). For the CDR3, the DNA is TGTGCCAGCACCAGGGTGGCAGGGGGCGTCGATGAGCAGTTCTTC. The encoded protein is CASTRVAGGVDEQFF.

The V call is TRBV9, the J call TRBJ1-2; no reliable D call. Germline loops: CDR1 SGDLS, CDR2 YYNGEE. There are 15 residues in the CDR3. V was pared by 0 bases and J by 0 bases, with 9 bases between. The CDR3 nucleotides are TGTGCCAGCAGCGTAGAATGGACCCCTAACTATGGCTACACCTTC. Protein product: CASSVEWTPNYGYTF.